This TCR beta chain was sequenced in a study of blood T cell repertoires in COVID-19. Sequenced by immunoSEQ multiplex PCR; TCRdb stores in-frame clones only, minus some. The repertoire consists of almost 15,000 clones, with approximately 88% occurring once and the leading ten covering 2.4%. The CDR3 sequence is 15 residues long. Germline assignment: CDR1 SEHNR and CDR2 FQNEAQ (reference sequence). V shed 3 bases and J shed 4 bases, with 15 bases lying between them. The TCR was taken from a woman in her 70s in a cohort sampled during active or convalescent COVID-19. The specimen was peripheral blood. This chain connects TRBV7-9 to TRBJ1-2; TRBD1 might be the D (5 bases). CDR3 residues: CASSFDSRRLYGYTF. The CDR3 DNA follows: TGTGCCAGCAGCTTTGACAGTCGAAGGCTCTATGGCTACACCTTC.